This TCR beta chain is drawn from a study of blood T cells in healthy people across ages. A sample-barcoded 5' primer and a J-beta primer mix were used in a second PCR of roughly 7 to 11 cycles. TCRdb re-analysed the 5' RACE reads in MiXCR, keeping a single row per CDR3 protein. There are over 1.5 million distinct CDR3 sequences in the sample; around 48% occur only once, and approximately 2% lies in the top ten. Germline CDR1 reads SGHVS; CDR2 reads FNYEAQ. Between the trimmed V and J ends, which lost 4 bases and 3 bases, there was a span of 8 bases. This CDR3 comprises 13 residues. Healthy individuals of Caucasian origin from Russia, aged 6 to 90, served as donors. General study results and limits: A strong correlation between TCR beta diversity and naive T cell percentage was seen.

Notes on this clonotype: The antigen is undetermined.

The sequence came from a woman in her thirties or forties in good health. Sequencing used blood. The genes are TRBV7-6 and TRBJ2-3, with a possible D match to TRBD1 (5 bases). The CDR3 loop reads CASSSSGTDTQYF. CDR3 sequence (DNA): TGTGCCAGCAGCTCCTCAGGGACAGATACGCAGTATTTT.